The sequence of this T cell receptor beta chain was determined in a study of CD8 T cells in Susac syndrome. The CDR3 loop spans 14 amino acids. Germline CDR1 is SGDLS and CDR2 is YYNGEE. Trimming pared 0 bases from V and 9 bases from J, leaving 13 bases between. cDNA came from about 0.51 to 1 ug RNA primed by random hexamers. TCRdb re-analysed the immunoSEQ multiplex PCR reads in MiXCR, keeping a single row per CDR3 protein. Counted here are about 160,000 distinct CDR3 sequences, about 90% occurring once; the ten biggest clones make up 0.08%. V is TRBV9 and J is TRBJ2-1; D possibly corresponds to TRBD1 (5 bases). Sequences were obtained from CD4+ T cells from PBMCs. This sequence originates from a human donor in good health. Written as DNA, the CDR3 is TGTGCCAGCAGCGTAGAGCCCTCTAGGGGTGAGCAGTTCTTC. Its protein is CASSVEPSRGEQFF.